Sequencing of this T cell receptor beta chain was carried out in a study of shared clonotypes between healthy human individuals. Germline V gene sequence: CDR1 SNHLY, CDR2 FYNNEI. The CDR3 has 10 amino acids. The ends were cut back, 6 bases at V and 8 bases at J, with 7 bases in the middle. In its sample, this clone was seen a few times. As yet, its antigen is unknown. Sequenced by immunoSEQ multiplex PCR; TCRdb stores in-frame clones only, minus some. The profile shows fewer than 400,000 clones, roughly 70% of them singletons. General study results and limits: Between a handful of donors, naive CD4 clonotypes were shared at a level of about 5%.

Sequenced input: memory CD4+ T cells sorted from blood. Subset here: CD45RA-negative fraction. V is TRBV2 and J is TRBJ1-1; D is undetermined. The TCR was taken from a man under 40 in good health. The CDR3 loop reads CASRGKEAFF. The CDR3 nucleotides read TGTGCCAGCAGGGGGAAAGAAGCTTTCTTT.